These T cell receptor beta chains were read from a single sample in a study of molecular identifiers for immune sequencing clone quantification. TCRdb analysed the PCR reads with MiXCR anew, one entry per CDR3 protein. The table includes 65,000 or so distinct CDR3 sequences, about a fifth detected once. The sample consisted of naive CD8+ T cells from blood, with Jurkat cell RNA spiked in. These receptor sequences come from a human donor in good health. Some libraries in this study had Jurkat cell RNA spiked in. CDR3s leave out the opening cysteine and the closing phenylalanine or tryptophan. The size field is filled for only some rows; it gives once, few, many or a size class.

j_gene	abundance	len	v_gene	CDR3aa
TRBJ2-7	few	15	TRBV5-1	ASSLVLSMDRSYEQY
TRBJ2-3	-	8	TRBV12-3/TRBV12-4	VSSTDTQY
TRBJ2-3	many	20	TRBV7-8	ASSFSLFLAGEGRGSTDTQY
TRBJ1-5	many	13	TRBV6-2/TRBV6-3	ATRVRGMSNQPQH
TRBJ2-2	many	12	TRBV24-1	ATRARANTGELF
TRBJ2-1	-	10	TRBV5-8	ASSLEGAKQL
TRBJ2-1	many	11	TRBV12-3/TRBV12-4	ASELSSYNEQF
TRBJ2-1	-	11	TRBV6-4	ASSGRGYNGQF
TRBJ2-3	many	11	TRBV7-9	ASSSLGTDTQY
TRBJ2-3	many	10	TRBV5-4	ASGREADTQY
TRBJ2-7	many	13	TRBV6-6	ASSYMGTPPYEQY
TRBJ2-3	many	11	TRBV11-2	ASSLVYEDTQY
TRBJ1-1	many	10	TRBV7-9	ASSLSNTEAF
TRBJ1-5	many	15	TRBV3-1	ASSQGTGSYHNQPQH
TRBJ2-7	-	10	TRBV20-1	SARSATPERY
TRBJ1-1	many	12	TRBV7-9	ASRDGGMNTEAF
TRBJ2-7	many	11	TRBV28	ASSLRDSHEQY
TRBJ1-5	-	19	TRBV27	ASTPKWDRGGTGGSDQPQH
TRBJ1-5	-	13	TRBV6-5	ASSNQPPGDQPQH
TRBJ2-5	many	12	TRBV7-9	ASSSWDRQETQY
TRBJ2-7	few	12	TRBV12-3/TRBV12-4	ASSLWQGGYEQY
TRBJ2-7	many	10	TRBV28	ASSPTGVEQY
TRBJ1-1	many	16	TRBV4-2	ASSQDVGQGGLDTEAF
TRBJ2-1	many	14	TRBV14	ASSQGDRGFYNEQF
TRBJ1-6	few	13	TRBV4-2	ASSQYAQGYSPLH
TRBJ2-3	many	13	TRBV14	ASSTRLAGGDTQY
TRBJ2-7	many	11	TRBV27	ASSWAGGVEQY
TRBJ2-1	-	12	TRBV20-1	SARRPTDYNEQF
TRBJ2-3	-	11	TRBV4-1	ASGQVVTGTQY
TRBJ2-1	many	11	TRBV11-2	ASSLVSDNEQF
TRBJ2-3	many	15	TRBV5-4	ASSLSVGPLSTDTQY
TRBJ2-1	many	11	TRBV7-8	ASSLDGYNEQF
TRBJ2-3	many	12	TRBV28	ASSTGGPSDTQY
TRBJ2-4	-	15	TRBV7-6	ASSLEVGSLAINIQY
TRBJ2-3	many	11	TRBV11-2	ASSGHSADTQY
TRBJ2-5	many	14	TRBV6-5	ASSYRLAGEEETQY
TRBJ2-2	many	10	TRBV7-6	ASLRNTGELF
TRBJ2-1	many	10	TRBV24-1	ATSVSSGEQF
TRBJ1-1	many	12	TRBV4-1	ASSQKQGVFEAF
TRBJ2-1	-	14	TRBV3-1	ASSQVLQRKGYEQF
TRBJ1-5	many	11	TRBV4-1	ASSVRRREPQH
TRBJ2-1	-	16	TRBV11-3	ASSARTSGRASRGEQF
TRBJ2-1	many	16	TRBV7-8	ASSLAPGGDVPYNEQF
TRBJ2-7	medium-sized	10	TRBV4-2	ASSQGRYEQY
TRBJ2-1	few	14	TRBV6-2/TRBV6-3	DNSRGLAGTFNEQF
TRBJ1-1	many	11	TRBV19	ASSITGSTEAF
TRBJ2-3	many	14	TRBV24-1	ATSERSGSSTDTQY
TRBJ1-1	many	10	TRBV13	ASRHMNTEAF
TRBJ2-3	many	13	TRBV9	ASSGSGRALDTQY
TRBJ2-3	many	13	TRBV6-1	ASSETPRSTDTQY
TRBJ2-3	many	15	TRBV11-2	ASSPLRSSGSTDTQY